The 6 T cell receptor beta chains below come from one sample, sequenced in a study of OX40 agonist ivuxolimab in advanced cancers. TCRdb's copy holds only in-frame clones and misses some; the assay was immunoSEQ multiplex PCR. The table includes approximately 35,000 clones, around 79% detected once. The sample in question was CD4+ or CD8+ T cells sorted from blood, obtained in a trial of the OX40 agonist ivuxolimab. The receptors shown here come from an adult with an advanced solid tumor such as melanoma, head and neck, liver or kidney cancer.

This rearrangement joins TRBV10-2 to TRBJ1-2; D is possibly TRBD1 (6 bases). The germline V gene encodes CDR1 WSHSY and CDR2 SAAADI. V shed 5 bases and J shed 8 bases, with 21 bases lying between them. The CDR3 sequence is 15 residues long. The CDR3 loop is CASSINQGLPPGYTF. The DNA for the CDR3 is TGCGCCAGCAGTATAAACCAGGGGCTCCCCCCCGGCTACACCTTC.

V is TRBV5-6 and J is TRBJ1-5; D unresolved. Germline CDR1 SGHDT, CDR2 YYEEEE. V lost 4 bases and J 1 base, leaving 9 bases between the germline ends. This CDR3 is 14 amino acids long. The CDR3 sequence is CASSRPGSNQPQHF. In nucleotides, the CDR3 is TGTGCCAGCAGCCGACCAGGCAGCAATCAGCCCCAGCATTTT.

The rearrangement joins TRBV5-1 to TRBJ1-5; D not certain. In germline, CDR1 is SGHRS, CDR2 YFSETQ. Trimming shortened V by 4 bases and J by 0 bases, and 11 bases separated the two germline ends. The CDR3 length is 15 residues. The CDR3 DNA reads TGCGCCAGCAGCCGAGTTGGGGATAGCAATCAGCCCCAGCATTTT. Translation gives CASSRVGDSNQPQHF.

The rearrangement uses TRBV27 and TRBJ1-4; D gene ambiguous. V was clipped by 5 bases and J by 10 bases, with 14 bases between them. Germline lookup yields CDR1 MNHEY and CDR2 SMNVEV (reference sequence). This CDR3 is 13 amino acids long. The CDR3 protein is CASSPVPVGKLFF. In DNA, the CDR3 is TGTGCCAGCAGTCCCGTCCCCGTTGGAAAACTGTTTTTT.

In this sample, this clone turned up a few times. V gene TRBV2 combines with J gene TRBJ1-2, with D perhaps matching TRBD1 (5 bases). The V gene's germline CDR1 is SNHLY and CDR2 FYNNEI. The ends were cut back, 6 bases at V and 0 bases at J, with 20 bases in the middle. The CDR3 is 17 amino acids. The CDR3 here is CASREPAALTANYGYTF. The CDR3 nucleotides are TGTGCCAGCAGGGAACCTGCCGCCCTGACAGCTAACTATGGCTACACCTTC.

J is TRBJ1-2 and V is TRBV27; TRBD1 agrees at 12 bases. This CDR3 comprises 12 residues. Germline trimming cut 3 bases from V and 14 bases from J; bases unmatched to any gene: 4. Germline CDR1 MNHEY, CDR2 SMNVEV (reference sequence). CDR3 in amino acids: CASSLGQGAVTF. In nucleotides, the CDR3 is TGTGCCAGCAGTTTGGGACAGGGGGCCGTAACCTTC.